This T cell receptor beta chain was identified during a study of T cells in Graves' hyperthyroidism and ophthalmopathy. Patients were excluded because of uncontrolled infection, other autoimmune disease, pregnancy or lactation. Diagnoses used clinical symptoms, serum thyroxine and TRAb, thyroid ultrasound and orbital computed tomography. The CDR3 consists of 15 residues. V shed 4 bases and J shed 0 bases, with 14 bases lying between them. Per the germline V gene, CDR1 is SGHKS and CDR2 is YYEKEE (reference sequence). This clonotype was found many times. Its antigen remains unknown. Study-wide points: Blood also carried most thyroid clonotypes expanded above 0.001.

TCR beta CDR3 regions were amplified from RNA transcripts. In the first-round RT-PCR of the TCR CDR3, the HTBI primer set was used. TCRdb re-derived calls from the multiplex PCR reads in MiXCR, one entry per CDR3 protein. The profile shows 250,000 to 350,000 distinct CDR3 sequences, approximately 17% of them singletons. The clonotype was recovered from an older woman with Graves' ophthalmopathy. The V and J genes are TRBV5-5 and TRBJ2-7; TRBD1 or TRBD2 may be the D gene (5 bases each). The sample comprised blood. The CDR3 spells CASSGPGTVSYEQYF. The CDR3 DNA is TGTGCCAGCAGCGGCCCCGGGACCGTCTCCTACGAGCAGTACTTC.